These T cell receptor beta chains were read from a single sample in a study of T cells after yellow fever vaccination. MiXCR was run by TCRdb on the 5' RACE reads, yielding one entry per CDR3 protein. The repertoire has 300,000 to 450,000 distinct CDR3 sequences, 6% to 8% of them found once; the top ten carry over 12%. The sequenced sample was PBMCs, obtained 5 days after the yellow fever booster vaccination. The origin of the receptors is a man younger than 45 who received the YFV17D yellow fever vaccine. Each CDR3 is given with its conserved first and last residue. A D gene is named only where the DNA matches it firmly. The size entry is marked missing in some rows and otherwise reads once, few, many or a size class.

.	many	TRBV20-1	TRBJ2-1	TGCAGTGCTAATATCGATGGTAGCGCGTTACAGGTCAATGAGCAGTTCTTC	CSANIDGSALQVNEQFF
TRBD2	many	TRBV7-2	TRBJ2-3	TGTGCCAGCAGCCATCGCCCGGGACTACTCACAGATACGCAGTATTTT	CASSHRPGLLTDTQYF
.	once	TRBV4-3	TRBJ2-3	TGCGCCAGCAGCCTGTTCTCACACAGCAACACAGATACGCAGTATTTT	CASSLFSHSNTDTQYF
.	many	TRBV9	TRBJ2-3	TGTGCCAGCAGCGTAGGGGTTAGCACAGATACGCAGTATTTT	CASSVGVSTDTQYF
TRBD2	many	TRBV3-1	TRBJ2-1	TGTGCCAGCAGCCAGCCGGGGGGACATGAGCAGTTCTTC	CASSQPGGHEQFF
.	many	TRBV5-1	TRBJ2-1	TGCGCCAGCAGCTTGGAGAGCTCCTACAATGAGCAGTTCTTC	CASSLESSYNEQFF
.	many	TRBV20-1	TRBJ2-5	TGCAGTGTCCCATTCTGGGGCGTAGAGACCCAGTACTTC	CSVPFWGVETQYF
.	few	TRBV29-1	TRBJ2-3	TGCAGCGTTGTTTGGCGGAGCACAGATACGCAGTATTTT	CSVVWRSTDTQYF
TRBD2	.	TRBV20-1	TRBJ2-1	TGCAGTGCTAGCTTGGGACTAGCTTACAATGAGCAGTTCTTC	CSASLGLAYNEQFF
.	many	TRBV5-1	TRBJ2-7	TGCGCCAGCAGCTTGTCTCTGGGTTTAAGGAACGAGCAGTACTTC	CASSLSLGLRNEQYF
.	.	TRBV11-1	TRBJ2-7	TGTGCCAGCAGCTGGCGGTTAAGAGGCGCGGAGAGCTCCTACGAGCAGTACTTC	CASSWRLRGAESSYEQYF
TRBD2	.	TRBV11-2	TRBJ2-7	TGTGCCAGCAGCTCTGTAGCGGGAGGGCCTCTGTACGAGCAGTACTTC	CASSSVAGGPLYEQYF
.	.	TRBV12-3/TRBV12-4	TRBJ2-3	TGTGCCAGCAGTTTGGTCGGGACGGCGCAGTATTTT	CASSLVGTAQYF
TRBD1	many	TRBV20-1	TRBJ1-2	TGCAGTGCGCTCCCCCAGGACAGGCTATATGGCTACACCTTC	CSALPQDRLYGYTF